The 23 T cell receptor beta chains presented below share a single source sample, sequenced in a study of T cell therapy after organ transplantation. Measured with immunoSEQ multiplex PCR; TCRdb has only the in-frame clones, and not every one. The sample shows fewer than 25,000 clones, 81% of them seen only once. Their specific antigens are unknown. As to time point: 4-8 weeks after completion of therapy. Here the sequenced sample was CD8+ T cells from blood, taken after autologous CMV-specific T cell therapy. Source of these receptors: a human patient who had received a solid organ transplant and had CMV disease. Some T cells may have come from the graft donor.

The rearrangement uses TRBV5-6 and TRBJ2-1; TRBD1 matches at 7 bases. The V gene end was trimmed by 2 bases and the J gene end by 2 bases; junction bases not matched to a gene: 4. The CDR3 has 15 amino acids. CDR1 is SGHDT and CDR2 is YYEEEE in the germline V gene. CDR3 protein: CASSFQTGPYNEQFF. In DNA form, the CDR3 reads TGTGCCAGCAGCTTTCAGACAGGGCCCTACAATGAGCAGTTCTTC.

DNA of the CDR3: TGCGCCAGCAGCCAAGCTTTGGCAGGCCTAGCCAAAAACATTCAGTACTTC. This encodes CASSQALAGLAKNIQYF. This chain joins TRBV4-3 and TRBJ2-4; D gene ambiguous. This CDR3 contains 17 residues. Trimming shortened V by 1 base and J by 0 bases, and 13 bases separated the two germline ends. Germline CDR1 is LGHNA and CDR2 is YSLEER.

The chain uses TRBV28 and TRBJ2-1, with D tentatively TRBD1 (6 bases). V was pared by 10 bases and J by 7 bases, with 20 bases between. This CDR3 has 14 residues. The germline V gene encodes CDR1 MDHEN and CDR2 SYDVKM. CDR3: CAIRGTGGKNEQFF. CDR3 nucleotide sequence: TGTGCCATCCGGGGTACTGGGGGCAAGAATGAGCAGTTCTTC.

DNA for the CDR3: TGTGCCTGGAACAGGGGGGTCACCGGGGAGCTGTTTTTT. Translated, it gives CAWNRGVTGELFF. The chain combines TRBV30 with TRBJ2-2, with 8 bases identical to TRBD1. Germline lookup yields CDR1 GTSNPN and CDR2 SVGIG (reference sequence). V lost 4 bases, J lost 4 bases, and 2 bases stayed unmatched. CDR3 size: 13 residues.

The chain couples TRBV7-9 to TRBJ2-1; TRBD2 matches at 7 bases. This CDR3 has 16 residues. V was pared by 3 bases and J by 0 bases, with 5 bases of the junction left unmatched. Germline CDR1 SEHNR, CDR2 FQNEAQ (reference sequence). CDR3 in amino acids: CASSFPSGTSYNEQFF. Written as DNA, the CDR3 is TGTGCCAGCAGCTTCCCTAGCGGAACCTCCTACAATGAGCAGTTCTTC.

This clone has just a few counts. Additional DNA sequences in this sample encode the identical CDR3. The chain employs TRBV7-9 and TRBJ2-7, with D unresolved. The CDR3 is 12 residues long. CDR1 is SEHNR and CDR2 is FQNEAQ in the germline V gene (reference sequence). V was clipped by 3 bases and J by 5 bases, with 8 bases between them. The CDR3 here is CASSFGPDEQYF. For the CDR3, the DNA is TGTGCCAGCAGCTTCGGACCTGACGAGCAGTACTTC.

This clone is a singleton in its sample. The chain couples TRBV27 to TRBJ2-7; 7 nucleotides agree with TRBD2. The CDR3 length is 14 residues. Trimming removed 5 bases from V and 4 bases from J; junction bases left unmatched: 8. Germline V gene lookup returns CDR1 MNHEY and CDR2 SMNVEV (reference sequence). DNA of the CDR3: TGTGCCAGCAGTCGGGCTAGCGGAGATTACGAGCAGTACTTC. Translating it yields CASSRASGDYEQYF.

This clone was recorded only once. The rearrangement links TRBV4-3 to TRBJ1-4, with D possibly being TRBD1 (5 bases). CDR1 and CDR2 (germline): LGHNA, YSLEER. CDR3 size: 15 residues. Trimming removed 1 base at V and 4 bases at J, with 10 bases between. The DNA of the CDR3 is TGCGCCAGCAGCCAAGCCCGGGGGTATAATGAAAAACTGTTTTTT. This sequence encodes CASSQARGYNEKLFF.

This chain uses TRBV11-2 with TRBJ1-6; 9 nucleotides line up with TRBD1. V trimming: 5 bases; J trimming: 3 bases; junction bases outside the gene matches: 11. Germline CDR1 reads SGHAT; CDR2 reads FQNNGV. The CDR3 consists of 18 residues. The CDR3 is CASSPGQGVLFYNSPLHF. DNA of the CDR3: TGTGCCAGCAGCCCGGGACAGGGTGTGTTGTTCTATAATTCACCCCTCCACTTT.

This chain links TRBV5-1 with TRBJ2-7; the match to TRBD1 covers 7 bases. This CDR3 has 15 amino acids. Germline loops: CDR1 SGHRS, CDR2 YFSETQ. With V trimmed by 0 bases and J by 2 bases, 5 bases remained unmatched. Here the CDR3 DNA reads TGCGCCAGCAGCTTGGGGACAGGTCGGGCCTACGAGCAGTACTTC. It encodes CASSLGTGRAYEQYF.

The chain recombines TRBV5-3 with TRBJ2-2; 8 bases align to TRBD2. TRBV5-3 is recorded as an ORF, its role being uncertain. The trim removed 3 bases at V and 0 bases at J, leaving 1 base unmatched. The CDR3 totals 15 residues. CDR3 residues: CARSSGLANTGELFF. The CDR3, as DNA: TGTGCCAGAAGCTCGGGACTAGCGAACACCGGGGAGCTGTTTTTT.

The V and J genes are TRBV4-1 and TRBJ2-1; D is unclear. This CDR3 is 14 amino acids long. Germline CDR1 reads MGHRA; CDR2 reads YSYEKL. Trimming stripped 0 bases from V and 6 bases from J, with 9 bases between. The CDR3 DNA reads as TGCGCCAGCAGCCAAGATGGTAGGAGCAATGAGCAGTTCTTC. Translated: CASSQDGRSNEQFF.

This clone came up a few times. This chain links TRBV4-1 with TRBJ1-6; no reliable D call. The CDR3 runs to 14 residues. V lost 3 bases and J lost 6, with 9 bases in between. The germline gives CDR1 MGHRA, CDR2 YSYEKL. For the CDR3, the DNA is TGCGCCAGCAGCCATCAGGTATCTAATTCACCCCTCCACTTT. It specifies CASSHQVSNSPLHF.

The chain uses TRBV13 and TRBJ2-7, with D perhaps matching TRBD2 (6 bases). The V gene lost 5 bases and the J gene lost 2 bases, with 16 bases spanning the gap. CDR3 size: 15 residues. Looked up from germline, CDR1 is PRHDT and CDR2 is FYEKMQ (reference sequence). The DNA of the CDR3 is TGTGCCAGCAGCACGCCGAAGGGACTGACCTACGAGCAGTACTTC. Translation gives CASSTPKGLTYEQYF. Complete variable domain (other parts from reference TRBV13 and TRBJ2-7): AAGVIQSPRHLIKEKRETATLKCYPIPRHDTVYWYQQGPGQDPQFLISFYEKMQSDKGSIPDRFSAQQFSDYHSELNMSSLELGDSALYFCASSTPKGLTYEQYFGPGTRLTVT.

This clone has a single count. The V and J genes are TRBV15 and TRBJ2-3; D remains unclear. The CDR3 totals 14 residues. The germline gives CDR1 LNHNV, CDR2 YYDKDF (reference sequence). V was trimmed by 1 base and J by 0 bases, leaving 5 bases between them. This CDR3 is CATSRVGSTDTQYF. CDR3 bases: TGTGCCACCAGCAGAGTTGGTAGCACAGATACGCAGTATTTT.

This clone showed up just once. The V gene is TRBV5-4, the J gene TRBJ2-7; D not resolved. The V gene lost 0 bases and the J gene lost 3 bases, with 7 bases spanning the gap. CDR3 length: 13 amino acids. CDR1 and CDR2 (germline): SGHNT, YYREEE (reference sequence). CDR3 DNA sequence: TGTGCCAGCAGCTTGGGCGGAATCTACGAGCAGTACTTC. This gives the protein CASSLGGIYEQYF.

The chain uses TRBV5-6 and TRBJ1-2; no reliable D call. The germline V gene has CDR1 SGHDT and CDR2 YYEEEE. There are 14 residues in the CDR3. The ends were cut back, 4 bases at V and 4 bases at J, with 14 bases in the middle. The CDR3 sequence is CASSMNNPFYGYTF. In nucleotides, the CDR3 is TGTGCCAGCAGCATGAACAATCCTTTCTATGGCTACACCTTC.

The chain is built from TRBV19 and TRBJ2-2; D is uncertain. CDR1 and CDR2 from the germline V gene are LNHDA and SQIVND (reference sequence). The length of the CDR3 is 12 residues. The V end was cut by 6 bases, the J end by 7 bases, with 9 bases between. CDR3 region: CASRDPIGELFF. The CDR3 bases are TGTGCCAGTAGAGACCCCATCGGGGAGCTGTTTTTT.

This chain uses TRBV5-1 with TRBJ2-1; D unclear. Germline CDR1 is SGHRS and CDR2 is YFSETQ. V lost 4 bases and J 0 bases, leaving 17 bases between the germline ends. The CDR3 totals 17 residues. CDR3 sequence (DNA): TGCGCCAGCAGCGCCGAGGTGGGGTACAGCTCCTACAATGAGCAGTTCTTC. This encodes CASSAEVGYSSYNEQFF.

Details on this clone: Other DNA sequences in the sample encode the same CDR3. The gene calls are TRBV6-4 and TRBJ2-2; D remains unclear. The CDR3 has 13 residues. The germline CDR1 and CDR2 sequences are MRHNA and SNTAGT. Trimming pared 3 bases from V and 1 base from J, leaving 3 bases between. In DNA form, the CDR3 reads TGTGCCAGCAGTGAGGGGAACACCGGGGAGCTGTTTTTT. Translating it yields CASSEGNTGELFF.

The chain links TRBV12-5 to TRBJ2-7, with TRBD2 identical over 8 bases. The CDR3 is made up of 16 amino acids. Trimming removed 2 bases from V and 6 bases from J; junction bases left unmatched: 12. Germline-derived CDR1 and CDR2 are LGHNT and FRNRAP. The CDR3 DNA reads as TGTGCTAGTGGTTTGCTTACTAGCGGATATGCGCTCGAGCAGTACTTC. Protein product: CASGLLTSGYALEQYF. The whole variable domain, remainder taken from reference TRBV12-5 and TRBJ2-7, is DARVTQTPRHKVTEMGQEVTMRCQPILGHNTVFWYRQTMMQGLELLAYFRNRAPLDDSGMPKDRFSAEMPDATLATLKIQPSEPRDSAVYFCASGLLTSGYALEQYFGPGTRLTVT.

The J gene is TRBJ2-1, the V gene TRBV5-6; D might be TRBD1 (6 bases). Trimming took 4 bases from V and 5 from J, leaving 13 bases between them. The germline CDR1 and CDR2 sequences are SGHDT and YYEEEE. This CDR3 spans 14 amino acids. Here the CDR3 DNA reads TGTGCCAGCAGCGCGCTCGGACAGCACAATGAGCAGTTCTTC. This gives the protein CASSALGQHNEQFF.

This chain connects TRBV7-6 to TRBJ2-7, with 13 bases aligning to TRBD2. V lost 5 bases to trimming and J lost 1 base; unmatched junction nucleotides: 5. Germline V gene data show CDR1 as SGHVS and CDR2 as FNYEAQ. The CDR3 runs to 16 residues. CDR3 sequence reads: CASSQGLAGKSYEQYF. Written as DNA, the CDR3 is TGTGCCAGCAGCCAGGGACTAGCGGGGAAATCCTACGAGCAGTACTTC.